This T cell receptor (beta chain) was documented in a study of CD8 T cells in Susac syndrome. Random hexamers were used to reverse transcribe about 0.5 to 1 ug of RNA. TCRdb re-called the immunoSEQ multiplex PCR reads with MiXCR, one entry per CDR3 protein. The repertoire includes 130,000 to 150,000 distinct CDR3 sequences, roughly 94% of them detected once, and 0.075% to 0.1% sits in the top ten. CD8+ and CD4+ blood T cells underwent TCR beta sequencing. TEMRA cells were enriched by FACS, and CD4+ and CD8+ T cells were negatively isolated. Trimming removed 3 bases at V and 4 bases at J, with 12 bases between. CDR3 size: 14 residues.

The source is a human donor in good health. Sequencing was done on a sample of CD4+ T cells from PBMCs. The chain employs TRBV12-3 or TRBV12-4 and TRBJ1-1, with unresolved D. The CDR3 here is CASSLYGSRTEAFF. Here the CDR3 DNA reads TGTGCCAGCAGTTTGTATGGCAGTCGCACTGAAGCTTTCTTT.